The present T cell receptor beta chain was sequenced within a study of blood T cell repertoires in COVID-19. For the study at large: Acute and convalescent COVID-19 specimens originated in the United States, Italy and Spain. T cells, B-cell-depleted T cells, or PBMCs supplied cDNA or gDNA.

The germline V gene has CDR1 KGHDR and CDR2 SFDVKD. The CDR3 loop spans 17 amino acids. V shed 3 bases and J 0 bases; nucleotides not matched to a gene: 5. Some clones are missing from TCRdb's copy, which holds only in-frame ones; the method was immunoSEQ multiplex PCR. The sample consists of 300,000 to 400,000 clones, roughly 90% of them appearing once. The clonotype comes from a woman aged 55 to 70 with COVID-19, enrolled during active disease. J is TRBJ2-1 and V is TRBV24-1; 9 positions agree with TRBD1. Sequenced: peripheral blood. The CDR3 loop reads CATSDGGQGTSYNEQFF. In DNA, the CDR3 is TGTGCCACCAGTGATGGGGGACAGGGTACCTCCTACAATGAGCAGTTCTTC.